This TCR beta chain is from a study of blood T cell repertoires in COVID-19. Using immunoSEQ multiplex PCR, the repertoire was profiled, and TCRdb retains in-frame clones only, with some absent. The sample yields 120,000 to 150,000 clones, approximately 80% seen once. Germline loops: CDR1 SEHNR, CDR2 FQNEAQ (reference sequence). This CDR3 comprises 12 residues. V shed 5 bases and J shed 15 bases, with 16 bases lying between them. The rearrangement joins TRBV7-9 to TRBJ1-4, with no clear D. The sequence came from a human donor with acute or convalescent COVID-19. The donor label of this sample is uncertain. The sequenced material came from peripheral blood. The CDR3 is CASSQDSFRLFF. The DNA of the CDR3 is TGTGCCAGCAGCCAGGATTCTTTCCGGTTGTTTTTT.